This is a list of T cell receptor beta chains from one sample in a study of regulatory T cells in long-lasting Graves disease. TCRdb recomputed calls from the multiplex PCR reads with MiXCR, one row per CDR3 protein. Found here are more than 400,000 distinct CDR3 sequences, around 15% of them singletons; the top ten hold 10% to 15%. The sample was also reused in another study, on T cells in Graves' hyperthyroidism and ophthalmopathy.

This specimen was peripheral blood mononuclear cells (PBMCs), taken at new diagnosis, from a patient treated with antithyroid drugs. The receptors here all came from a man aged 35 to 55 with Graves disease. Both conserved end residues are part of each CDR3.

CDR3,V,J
CASSLVRGLDVTQYF,TRBV12-3/TRBV12-4,TRBJ2-5
CASRTGTSGTQWLGNEQFF,TRBV7-8,TRBJ2-1
CSARVGGDRLVSGNTIYF,TRBV20-1,TRBJ1-3
CATSGSIHTYNEQFF,TRBV15,TRBJ2-1
CAISEAGYEQYF,TRBV10-3,TRBJ2-7
CSASPTANTDTQYF,TRBV20-1,TRBJ2-3
CASSLGAGVLDEQFF,TRBV5-4,TRBJ2-1
CASTLRASGGPQFF,TRBV12-3/TRBV12-4,TRBJ2-1
CASSEAQGFFPQDEQFF,TRBV6-1,TRBJ2-1
CASRDRGQTYEQYF,TRBV27,TRBJ2-7
CASSSTYAEQFF,TRBV5-1,TRBJ2-1
CASSLSVRAGKNTGELFF,TRBV7-2,TRBJ2-2
CAISESSTGVGYTF,TRBV10-3,TRBJ1-2
CASNTGTDTQYF,TRBV27,TRBJ2-3
CASSWGGTYNEQFF,TRBV27,TRBJ2-1
CSASNLAGETQYF,TRBV20-1,TRBJ2-5
CASSRAGGLTDTQYF,TRBV7-3,TRBJ2-3
CASGPGRSSGNTIYF,TRBV12-5,TRBJ1-3
CASSTELPHHYGYTF,TRBV5-1,TRBJ1-2
CAWTASNTGELFF,TRBV30,TRBJ2-2
CASSLSVPPTGELFF,TRBV11-2,TRBJ2-2
CTSSVGRGRRTSTDTQYF,TRBV9,TRBJ2-3
CASSVGTGNGYTF,TRBV9,TRBJ1-2
CASSFGGWGSNTEAFF,TRBV7-2,TRBJ1-1
CASSFGLAGGGDTQYF,TRBV5-1,TRBJ2-3
CASSPPPRGNTIYF,TRBV18,TRBJ1-3
CATLGEGSYEQYF,TRBV28,TRBJ2-7
CSARAGLDNTGELFF,TRBV20-1,TRBJ2-2
CASSWTGGGYTF,TRBV12-3/TRBV12-4,TRBJ1-2
CASSLRGLAGYNEQFF,TRBV27,TRBJ2-1
CSVEEGTSGYEQYF,TRBV29-1,TRBJ2-7
CSVEERRGTDTQYF,TRBV29-1,TRBJ2-3
CASSFYGAGEQFF,TRBV11-3,TRBJ2-1
CASSERAPTETQYF,TRBV9,TRBJ2-5
CASSMDAGQNTEAFF,TRBV7-2,TRBJ1-1
CASSPGQQTSGTSTDTQYF,TRBV11-3,TRBJ2-3
CSVGMGTGRNEQYF,TRBV29-1,TRBJ2-7
CASSWAGTNSPLHF,TRBV5-1,TRBJ1-6
CASSWNQQTSSYNEQFF,TRBV5-1,TRBJ2-1
CASSQIQDGGYGYTF,TRBV4-1,TRBJ1-2
CASSQVVAGDWSTDTQYF,TRBV4-2,TRBJ2-3
CATSDLGGRSEQFF,TRBV24-1,TRBJ2-1